The TCR beta chain described here comes from a study of blood T cell repertoires in COVID-19. Study-level background: Acute and convalescent COVID-19 specimens originated in the United States, Italy and Spain.

Assay used: immunoSEQ multiplex PCR; TCRdb lists only in-frame clones, some missing. The sample lists 150,000 to 200,000 clones; about 93% were seen once. Germline loops: CDR1 ENHRY, CDR2 SYGVKD. The CDR3 length is 14 residues. V gave up 2 bases and J gave up 8 bases; unmatched junction bases: 8. This TCR came from a young man with COVID-19, enrolled during active disease. Sequenced: peripheral blood. This chain joins TRBV10-3 and TRBJ1-2; 7 bases line up with TRBD1. CDR3 in amino acids: CAISETDRERGYTF. The CDR3 bases are TGTGCCATCAGTGAGACCGACAGGGAAAGAGGCTACACCTTC.